The 2 T cell receptor beta chains below come from one sample, sequenced in a study of sequential checkpoint blockade in melanoma. Noted treatment: randomized to nivolumab then ipilimumab (arm A) or the reverse (arm B). The assay was immunoSEQ multiplex PCR, and TCRdb's table has in-frame clones only and misses some. The repertoire holds 7,700 or so clones, with approximately 60% as singletons. Sequencing used CD8+ T cells sorted from blood (inferred from file names), obtained from a patient given nivolumab and ipilimumab in sequence. The origin of the receptors is a human donor with melanoma.

This chain links TRBV5-8 with TRBJ2-7; 10 bases are shared with TRBD1. J lost 1 base, V lost 10 bases, and 5 bases had no gene match. The CDR3 extends over 13 amino acids. Germline V gene sequence: CDR1 SGHTS, CDR2 YDEGEE. CDR3 in amino acids: CAARDRGSYEQYF. The CDR3 nucleotides read TGTGCCGCCCGGGACAGGGGATCCTACGAGCAGTACTTC.

V is TRBV9 and J is TRBJ2-6, with TRBD2 identical over 11 bases. With 0 bases clipped from V and 0 bases from J, the junction kept 8 bases outside the gene matches. CDR1 and CDR2 (germline): SGDLS, YYNGEE. This CDR3 has 20 residues. This chain's CDR3 is CASSVVELAGVSSGANVLTF. In DNA form, the CDR3 reads TGTGCCAGCAGCGTAGTTGAACTAGCGGGAGTTAGCTCTGGGGCCAACGTCCTGACTTTC.